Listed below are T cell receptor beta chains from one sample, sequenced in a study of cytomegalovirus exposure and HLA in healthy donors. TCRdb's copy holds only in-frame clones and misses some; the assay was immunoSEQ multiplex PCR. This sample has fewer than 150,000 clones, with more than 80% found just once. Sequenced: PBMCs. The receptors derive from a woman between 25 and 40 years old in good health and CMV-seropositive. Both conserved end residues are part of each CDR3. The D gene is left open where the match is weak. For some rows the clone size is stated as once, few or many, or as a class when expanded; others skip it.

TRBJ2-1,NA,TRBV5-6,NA,CASSLPPDMSSYNEQFF,TGTGCCAGCAGCTTGCCTCCGGACATGAGCTCCTACAATGAGCAGTTCTTC
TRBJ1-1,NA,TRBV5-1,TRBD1,CASSYGTGSMNTEAFF,TGCGCCAGCAGCTACGGGACAGGTTCGATGAACACTGAAGCTTTCTTT
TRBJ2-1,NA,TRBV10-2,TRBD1,CASSQGAGTEQFF,TGCGCCAGCAGTCAGGGGGCGGGGACGGAGCAGTTCTTC
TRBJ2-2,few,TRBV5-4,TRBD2,CASSSGLAYTGELFF,TGTGCCAGCAGCTCGGGACTAGCGTACACCGGGGAGCTGTTTTTT
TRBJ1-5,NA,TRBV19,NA,CASSIGQSQPQHF,TGTGCCAGTAGTATAGGACAGTCTCAGCCCCAGCATTTT
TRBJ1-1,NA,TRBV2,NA,CASREGPDTEAFF,TGTGCCAGCAGGGAGGGGCCGGACACTGAAGCTTTCTTT
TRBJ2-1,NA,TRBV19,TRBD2,CASSIGRGRYNEQFF,TGTGCCAGTAGTATCGGGAGGGGACGGTACAATGAGCAGTTCTTC
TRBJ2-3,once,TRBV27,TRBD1,CASSLNRGPTDTQYF,TGTGCCAGCAGTTTAAACAGGGGCCCAACAGATACGCAGTATTTT
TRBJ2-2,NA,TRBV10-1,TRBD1,CASSGGQGYPGELFF,TGCGCCAGCAGTGGTGGACAGGGATACCCCGGGGAGCTGTTTTTT
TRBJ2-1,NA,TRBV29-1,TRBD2,CSTGGVYNEQFF,TGCAGCACGGGAGGGGTCTACAATGAGCAGTTCTTC
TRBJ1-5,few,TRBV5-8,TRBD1,CASSLALGDREQPQHF,TGTGCCAGCAGCTTGGCGCTAGGGGACAGGGAGCAGCCCCAGCATTTT
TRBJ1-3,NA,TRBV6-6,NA,CASALQGSGNTIYF,TGTGCCAGCGCCTTGCAGGGGTCTGGAAACACCATATATTTT
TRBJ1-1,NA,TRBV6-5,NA,CASSYGAGPEAFF,TGTGCCAGCAGTTACGGGGCTGGCCCTGAAGCTTTCTTT
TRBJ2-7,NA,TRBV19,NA,CASRPGAGSSYEQYF,TGTGCCAGTAGACCCGGGGCGGGAAGCTCCTACGAGCAGTACTTC
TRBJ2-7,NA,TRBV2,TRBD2,CASRSSSGGSYEQYF,TGTGCCAGCAGATCCTCTAGCGGGGGTTCCTACGAGCAGTACTTC
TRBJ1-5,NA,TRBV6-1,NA,CASSDYQPQHF,TGTGCCAGCAGTGACTATCAGCCCCAGCATTTT
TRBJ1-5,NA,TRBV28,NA,CASSLLRNSPQHF,TGTGCCAGCAGTTTGTTGAGGAATTCTCCCCAGCATTTT
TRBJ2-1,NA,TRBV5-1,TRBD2,CASSHPSGGNEQFF,TGCGCCAGCAGTCATCCTAGCGGGGGCAATGAGCAGTTCTTC
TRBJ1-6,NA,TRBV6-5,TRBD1,CASRSQGAKHSPLHF,TGTGCCAGCAGATCACAGGGGGCAAAACATTCACCCCTCCACTTT
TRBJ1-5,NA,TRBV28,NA,CASRRQVDQPQHF,TGTGCCAGCAGAAGACAGGTCGATCAGCCCCAGCATTTT
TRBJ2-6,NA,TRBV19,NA,CASRGFGRANVLTF,TGTGCCAGTAGGGGCTTCGGAAGGGCCAACGTCCTGACTTTC
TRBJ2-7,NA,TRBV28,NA,CASRRQRGSYEQYF,TGTGCCAGCAGGCGGCAGCGTGGCTCCTACGAGCAGTACTTC
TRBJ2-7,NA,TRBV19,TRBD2,CASSMREVSYEQYF,TGTGCCAGTAGTATGCGGGAGGTGTCCTACGAGCAGTACTTC
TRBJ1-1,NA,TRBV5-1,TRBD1,CASSLNRGSEAFF,TGCGCCAGCAGCTTGAACAGGGGCTCTGAAGCTTTCTTT
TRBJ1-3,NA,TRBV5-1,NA,CASSGQSQSSGNTIYF,TGCGCCAGCAGCGGACAGTCCCAGAGCTCTGGAAACACCATATATTTT
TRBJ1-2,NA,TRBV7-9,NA,CSSSLGQGNYGYTF,TGTTCCAGCAGCTTAGGGCAGGGAAACTATGGCTACACCTTC
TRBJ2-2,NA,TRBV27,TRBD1,CACGLTGGLGELFF,TGTGCCTGTGGCCTGACAGGGGGCCTCGGGGAGCTGTTTTTT
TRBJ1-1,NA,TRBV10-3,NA,CAISRGGLNTEAFF,TGTGCCATCAGTCGGGGGGGGCTGAACACTGAAGCTTTCTTT
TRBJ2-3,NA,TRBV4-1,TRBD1,CASSQDPGQFTDTQYF,TGCGCCAGCAGCCAAGATCCGGGACAGTTCACAGATACGCAGTATTTT
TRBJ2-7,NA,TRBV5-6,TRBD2,CASSPGTTHYEQYF,TGTGCCAGCAGCCCAGGGACTACCCACTACGAGCAGTACTTC
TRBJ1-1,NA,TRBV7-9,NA,CASSSRAGANTEAFF,TGTGCCAGCAGCTCCAGGGCGGGGGCGAACACTGAAGCTTTCTTT
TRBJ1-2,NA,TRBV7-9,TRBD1,CASSLTGDGYTF,TGTGCCAGCAGCTTAACAGGGGATGGCTACACCTTC
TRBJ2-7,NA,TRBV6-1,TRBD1,CASSEATGGSYEQYF,TGTGCCAGCAGTGAAGCTACAGGGGGCTCCTACGAGCAGTACTTC
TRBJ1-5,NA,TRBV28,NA,CASSLSDRINQPQHF,TGTGCCAGCAGTTTATCGGACAGAATCAATCAGCCCCAGCATTTT
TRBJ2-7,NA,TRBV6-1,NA,CASSDKAAGRPYEQYF,TGTGCCAGCAGTGATAAGGCGGCGGGACGGCCCTACGAGCAGTACTTC
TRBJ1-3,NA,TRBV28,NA,CASSLRRKSGNTIYF,TGTGCCAGCAGTTTGAGGAGAAAGTCTGGAAACACCATATATTTT
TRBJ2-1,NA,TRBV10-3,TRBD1,CAISYSQGAYNEQFF,TGTGCCATCAGCTACTCTCAGGGGGCCTACAATGAGCAGTTCTTC
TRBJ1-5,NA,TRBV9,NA,CASSVIQGGPQHF,TGTGCCAGCAGCGTCATACAAGGGGGGCCCCAGCATTTT
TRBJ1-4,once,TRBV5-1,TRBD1,CASSLISTGAGTNEKLFF,TGCGCCAGCTCGCTCATATCGACAGGGGCCGGCACTAATGAAAAACTGTTTTTT
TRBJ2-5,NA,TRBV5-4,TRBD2,CASSLGGSGAETQYF,TGTGCCAGCAGCTTGGGCGGGAGTGGAGCAGAGACCCAGTACTTC
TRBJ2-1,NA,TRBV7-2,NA,CASSFITSSYNEQFF,TGTGCCAGCAGCTTTATAACGAGCTCCTACAATGAGCAGTTCTTC
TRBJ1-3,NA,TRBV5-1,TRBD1,CASSSSIGQGPGNTIYF,TGCGCCAGCAGCTCTTCCATCGGACAGGGGCCTGGAAACACCATATATTTT
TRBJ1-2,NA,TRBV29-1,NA,CSSTLAGSYTF,TGCAGCTCTACACTCGCGGGAAGCTACACCTTC
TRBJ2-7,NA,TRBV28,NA,CASSFPPRGSYSSYEQYF,TGTGCCAGCAGTTTCCCCCCAAGGGGCAGCTACTCTTCCTACGAGCAGTACTTC
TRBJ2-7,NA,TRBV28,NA,CASRNPGDEQYF,TGTGCCAGCAGAAACCCCGGTGACGAGCAGTACTTC
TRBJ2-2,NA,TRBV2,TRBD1,CASSRDRATGELFF,TGTGCCAGCAGTCGGGACAGGGCAACCGGGGAGCTGTTTTTT
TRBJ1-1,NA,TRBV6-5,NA,CASRRLSDTEAFF,TGTGCCAGCAGACGACTCTCAGACACTGAAGCTTTCTTT
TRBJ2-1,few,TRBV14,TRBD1,CASSEVDRVDEQFF,TGTGCCAGCAGTGAGGTGGACAGGGTAGATGAGCAGTTCTTC
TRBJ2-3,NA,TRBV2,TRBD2,CASSDASGSNTQYF,TGTGCCAGCAGTGATGCTAGCGGGAGTAATACGCAGTATTTT
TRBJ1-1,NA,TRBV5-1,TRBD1,CASSLVGQGTTEAFF,TGCGCCAGCAGCTTGGTGGGACAGGGGACCACTGAAGCTTTCTTT
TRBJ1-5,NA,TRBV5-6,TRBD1,CASRKGGGQGNQPQHF,TGTGCCAGCAGAAAGGGGGGAGGACAGGGCAATCAGCCCCAGCATTTT
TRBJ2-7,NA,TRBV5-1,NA,CASSLGGGGSSQYF,TGCGCCAGCAGCTTGGGAGGTGGGGGCTCCTCGCAGTACTTC
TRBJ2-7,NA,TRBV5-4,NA,CASSSGTLPYEQYF,TGTGCCAGCAGCTCCGGGACACTACCCTACGAGCAGTACTTC
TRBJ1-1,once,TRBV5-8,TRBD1,CASSLGTGVTEAFF,TGTGCCAGCAGCTTGGGGACAGGGGTAACTGAAGCTTTCTTT
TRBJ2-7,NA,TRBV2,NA,CASRQSYEQYF,TGTGCCAGCAGGCAGTCCTACGAGCAGTACTTC